The source of this T cell receptor beta chain is a study of circulating and synovial CD4+ cells in juvenile arthritis. Broader study findings: Shared-clonotype fractions with synovium likely underestimate full repertoire overlap. CPL and bulk CD4 samples differed at least tenfold in T cell genomes. Some such blood samples were as oligoclonal as synovium.

The repertoire was sequenced with immunoSEQ multiplex PCR; TCRdb's copy has only in-frame clones and lacks some. Among under 35,000 clones listed, 95% to 96% were seen once. The CDR3 runs 18 residues. From germline, CDR1 is LNHDA and CDR2 SQIVND (reference sequence). V lost 3 bases, J lost 1 base, and 14 bases stayed unmatched. Notes on this clone: Its antigen is undetermined.

Sequenced samples came from active juvenile idiopathic arthritis patients. The chain links TRBV19 to TRBJ2-7, with TRBD1 matching over 8 bases. This TCR came from a human donor with juvenile idiopathic arthritis. The sample comprised CD4+ T cells from blood. CDR3 loop: CASSIYPTTGGSSYEQYF. CDR3 bases: TGTGCCAGTAGTATTTATCCCACTACAGGGGGTTCGTCCTACGAGCAGTACTTC.